The entry that follows covers one TCR beta chain sequence. Its cognate antigen has yet to be identified. No qualities accompany the bases; no much larger clone lies one base away. The entry originates in a study of cytomegalovirus exposure and HLA in healthy donors (dated 2017 in TCRdb). About the investigation overall: According to an earlier analysis of around 600 of the donors, about 179 million T cells yielded some 110 million unique TCR beta sequences and about 280 Gb of sequence data. About 300 gigabases of sequencing data and roughly 80 million unique TCR sequences made up an early release that covered roughly 670 HLA-typed donors. Of the roughly 410 genotyped donors, 65% to 90% were placed in the genetic ancestry cluster associated with self-reported Caucasian donors. The study aimed to test whether signatures of past pathogen exposure could be identified by cataloging public T cell receptors. The study profiled the T cell repertoires of 666 subjects by immunosequencing and related them to cytomegalovirus serostatus. Along with the approximately 600-subject first cohort, a separate validation cohort of about 110 different subjects was used. To predict cytomegalovirus infection status, the study brought together high-throughput TCR immunosequencing, statistical association of individual TCRs with disease status, and machine learning. To study patterns of TCR occurrence, a later analysis re-analyzed previously published TCR beta repertoires from around 670 donors and added high-resolution HLA genotyping. Rather than drawing on any new phenotypic data, the later analysis identified candidate immune exposures from TCR beta sequences and the way those sequences occurred across donors. To decide whether each TCR beta V gene segment behaved as functional or pseudogenic, an earlier analysis of some 600 of the donors relied on high-throughput TCR beta sequencing. Donor age, sex, ethnicity and CMV serostatus were compiled together with the repertoire data. A later genetic analysis used genome-wide SNP genotypes for about 65% of the 666 donors, treating that subset as a discovery cohort. All discovery cohort repertoires had been generated using a single sequencing platform. Both class I and class II loci were covered by HLA typing, at four-digit resolution. The number of typed donors differed by locus: 629-630 for A, B, C, DRB1 and DQB1; 500 to 550 for DQA1; approximately 600 for DPA1; and roughly 450 for DPB1. Roughly five DR-DQ haplotypes were treated as single units for association and clustering because of strong linkage in the cohort. On average, around 240,000 unique TCR beta nucleotide sequences were sequenced per donor among a few hundred genotyped donors of the cohort, with roughly 18% of those sequences being non-productive.

Libraries were built with the immunoSEQ multiplex PCR assay. For the multiplex PCR, a mixture combining 60 forward primers for TCR Vbeta segments and 13 reverse primers for TCR Jbeta segments was used. The CDR3 region of rearranged TCR beta genes was amplified from genomic DNA by a multiplex PCR assay. On the Illumina HiSeq System, the amplified TCR beta libraries were sequenced as 87-base-pair reads. Concerning the study's data processing: Across the roughly 640 repertoires, a later analysis counted tens of millions of unique TCR beta chains, approximately 10 million of which were shared by at least two donors. Raw reads were error-corrected and collapsed into unique sequences with a nearest-neighbor algorithm that merged closely related sequences to remove PCR and sequencing errors. Alignment of CDR3 sequences to IMGT reference sequences was used to assign V, D and J gene segments. For a sequence to be retained, at least a six-nucleotide match to both a V gene segment and a J gene segment was required. Rearrangements were called productive when the CDR3 lacked stop codons and stayed in frame with V and J; all others were non-productive. Following IMGT convention, CDR3 was defined as the stretch from the second conserved V-encoded cysteine up to the conserved J-encoded phenylalanine. The earlier analysis of 587 of the donors excluded sequences that lacked an unambiguous match to a single V gene segment. An earlier analysis of several hundred of the donors called V segments functional above 56.7% productive rearrangements and segregating when the between-donor standard deviation exceeded 5%. To diagnose cytomegalovirus status from the catalog of TCR beta chain sequences, a statistical classification framework was built. In a later analysis, TCR nucleotide sequences were compared against IMGT/GENE-DB human TR gene sequences so that V and J genes could be assigned. Using the TCRdist pipeline, a later analysis assigned CDR3 sequences along with most-parsimonious VDJ recombination scenarios. In a later analysis, every TCR beta chain was defined by the combination of its CDR3 amino acid sequence and its V-gene family, and reads without a unique V-gene family were dropped. In a later analysis, several hundred highly shared, low-generation-probability nucleotide sequences were removed to address suspected cross-contamination and a sequencing artifact. In a later analysis, a clonal expansion index for each public chain was calculated from normalized within-repertoire ranks of inferred template counts. In a later analysis, generation probabilities were computed with a VDJ recombination model fitted to out-of-frame rearrangements, and the resulting probabilities were checked against IGoR. In a later analysis, TCR-TCR, TCR-HLA and TCR-CMV co-occurrence was scored with hypergeometric tests, and a repertoire-size bias correction was applied to TCR pairs. A later analysis estimated false discovery rates by permuting HLA or CMV assignments 20 times. A later analysis grouped co-occurring TCRs with DBSCAN, adding TCRdist sequence similarity when clustering within HLA-allele-positive subsets. Co-occurrence clustering excluded repertoires with fewer than 30,000 or more than 120,000 public chains, plus five with anomalous nucleotide sharing. Imported from immuneACCESS, the table was reduced by TCRdb to in-frame sequences with V and J called. These copies leave out some clones; in studies compared against another copy, an unresolved V gene accounts for under half, and the cause of the remainder is not known. V, J and clone size are taken as reported in that table, and D and trimming were inferred from the DNA itself. The sample includes about 160,000 clones, with around 85% observed a single time. Together, the top ten hold about 4.6% of the sample.

Trimming removed 4 bases from V and 6 bases from J, leaving 3 bases between the germline ends. Per the germline V gene, MDHEN is the CDR1 and SYDVKM is the CDR2. CDR3 length: 10 amino acids, cysteine to phenylalanine. Of the read, only the CDR3 DNA is kept; its 30 bases are in frame from base 1. General conclusions and limits of the study: In a later analysis, HLA-associated TCR beta chains were found to be more clonally expanded and to have lower generation probabilities than equally common non-associated chains. Several of the top co-occurrence clusters appeared to be linked to parvovirus B19, influenza, CMV and Epstein-Barr virus, according to a later analysis. The study gave a list of roughly 150 TCR beta chains associated with cytomegalovirus. In this cohort, only TCR beta chains were sequenced, and detectable features were limited by the absence of alpha or paired-chain data. V-gene and J-gene trimming of TCR beta chains was associated with a missense DCLRE1C variant in a later genetic analysis, and the association was replicated in an independent cohort. A further reported finding was that TCR beta sequences accurately predicted the HLA-A and HLA-B alleles for most subjects in the first cohort. The authors suggested that the approach could potentially be extended to other disease states and immunological phenotypes. When HLA alleles, especially DR and DQ, strongly co-occurred, attributing TCR associations to individual alleles was difficult. Some IMGT-functional V segments, including TRBV6-2 and TRBV6-3, could not be distinguished by the 87-base-pair reads and were therefore excluded. According to a later analysis, TCR association rates differed among HLA loci, with DRB1 alleles showing the most associated TCRs and HLA-C alleles showing the fewest. Most TCR sequences were seen in very few donors, while some public TCRs were found in many individuals. Broadly in line with IMGT annotations, most TCR beta V segments showed up in productive rearrangements about 90% or about 30% of the time in an earlier analysis of about 500 of the donors. In a later analysis, most CMV-associated TCR beta chains were found to appear HLA-restricted, with HLA associations seemingly driven largely by CMV exposure. Some 16 rarely observed V segments, including chromosome 9 orphons, were excluded from the earlier analysis of 550 to 700 of the donors because counts were too low. In vitro tests confirmed that a few of the cytomegalovirus-associated TCR beta chains recognize cytomegalovirus antigens. In a later analysis, some 18,000 TCR beta sequences were associated with specific HLA alleles at a false discovery rate of 0.05. HLA typing was unavailable for some donors at each locus, so association tests used only the typed subset. The classifier was reported to diagnose cytomegalovirus status with high specificity and sensitivity in both the original cohort and the validation cohort. Roughly uniform sequencing depth across donors was assumed in presence/absence analyses, although this assumption may not hold. A group of highly shared sequence variants was considered likely to be a technical artifact of the sequencing pipeline. According to a later genetic analysis, donors in an Asian-associated ancestry cluster had fewer N-insertions in productive TCRs than the approximately 610-donor mean. Linkage disequilibrium might explain the correlated functional status among segregating V segments, but an unknown experimental factor could not be excluded. For the cohort, immune exposure information was limited to CMV serostatus.

The cohort consisted of 600 to 750 healthy bone marrow donors. At the time of sampling, every cohort member was nominally healthy, though immune exposures that went unrecorded were likely present. The donor was CMV seronegative and belonged to the group of 352 seronegative cohort members. Each donor provided a peripheral blood sample, and peripheral blood mononuclear cells were used for TCR beta sequencing. Genomic DNA was extracted from the blood cell samples with the Qiagen DNeasy Blood Extraction Kit. The origin of this receptor is a man aged 40-49 years in good health and CMV-seronegative. The chain employs TRBV28 and TRBJ1-2, with the D gene uncertain. What was sequenced was PBMCs. The CDR3 region has the sequence CASSYNGYTF. The sequence in DNA is TGTGCCAGCAGTTATAATGGCTACACCTTC.